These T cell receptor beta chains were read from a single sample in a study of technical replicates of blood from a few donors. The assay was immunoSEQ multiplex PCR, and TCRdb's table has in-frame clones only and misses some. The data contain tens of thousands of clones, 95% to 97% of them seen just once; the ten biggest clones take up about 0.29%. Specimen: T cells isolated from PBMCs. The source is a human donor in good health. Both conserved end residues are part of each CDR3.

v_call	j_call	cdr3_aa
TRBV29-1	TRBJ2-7	CSVYDGEYYEQYF
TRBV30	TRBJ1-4	CAWSAGTGGREKLFF
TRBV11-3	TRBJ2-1	CASSLGLAGVNEQFF
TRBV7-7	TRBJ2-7	CASSPGTGAYEQYF
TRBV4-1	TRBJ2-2	CASSQDSRHFWNTGELFF
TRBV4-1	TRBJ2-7	CASSHTGTRSSYEQYF
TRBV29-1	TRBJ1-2	CSVGGGSNYGYTF
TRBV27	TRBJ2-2	CASRPTAVTGELFF
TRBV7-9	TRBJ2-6	CASSPKLSGANVLTF
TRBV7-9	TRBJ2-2	CASLWGGPNTGELFF
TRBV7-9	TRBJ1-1	CASRRSVPGAHTEAFF
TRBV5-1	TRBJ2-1	CASSWVGSGYTYNEQFF
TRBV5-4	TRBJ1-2	CASSLVEGSYTF
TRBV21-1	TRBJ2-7	CASSKAHRASGRPIRFYEQYF
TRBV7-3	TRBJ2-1	CASSPGGTRSNEQFF
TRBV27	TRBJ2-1	CASRLGSSYNEQFF
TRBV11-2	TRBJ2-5	CASSLDRVETQYF
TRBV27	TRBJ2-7	CASSFGTGIYEQYF
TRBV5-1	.	CASSLEAGGPYEQYF
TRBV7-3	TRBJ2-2	CASSFTGSGELFF
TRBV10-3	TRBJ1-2	CAISEDRSYGYTF
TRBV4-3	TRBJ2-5	CASSPRSGDRETQYF
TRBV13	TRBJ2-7	CASSHRVYEQYF
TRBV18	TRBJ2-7	CASSPNRITYEQYF
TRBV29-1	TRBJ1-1	CSVEGPDRPNTEAFF
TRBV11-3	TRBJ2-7	CASSFTSGSGEQYF